A selection of T cell receptor beta chains follows, all from one sample in a study of shared clonotypes between healthy human individuals. The table came from immunoSEQ multiplex PCR; TCRdb's copy has only in-frame clones and leaves some out. The sample shows about 110,000 clones, over 65% of them seen only once. The material sequenced was memory CD8+ T cells sorted from blood. These receptor sequences come from a woman in her twenties or thirties in good health. The CDR3 runs from the conserved cysteine through the conserved F or W. D genes are given only for firm matches. Clone size appears in some rows only: once, few, many, or a class for an expanded clone.

TRBJ1-1	TRBV7-9	NA	13	NA	TGTGCCAGCAGCTCATGGGTGGCCACTGAAGCTTTCTTT	CASSSWVATEAFF
TRBJ2-7	TRBV28	NA	14	NA	TGTGCCAGCACCCCGGGACACTTGATCTACGAGCAGTACTTC	CASTPGHLIYEQYF
TRBJ2-7	TRBV28	NA	20	NA	TGTGCCAGCAGTTCAGCACTCAGGGATTATGAAGCCGGGAGCTCCTACGAGCAGTACTTC	CASSSALRDYEAGSSYEQYF
TRBJ2-7	TRBV25-1	many	15	TRBD1	TGTGCCAGCAGTGAATCAGGACAGGGTACCTACGAGCAGTACTTC	CASSESGQGTYEQYF
TRBJ2-7	TRBV4-1	NA	17	TRBD2	TGCGCCAGCAGCCTTACATTGGGGTGGACTAGGAGTTTCGAGCAGTACTTC	CASSLTLGWTRSFEQYF
TRBJ2-2	TRBV4-2	few	16	TRBD1	TGTGCCAGCAGCCAAGGGGGAGGGACAGGGTACGGGGAGCTGTTTTTT	CASSQGGGTGYGELFF
TRBJ1-4	TRBV7-9	NA	12	NA	TGTGCCAGCAGCTTATTTCACACCCGGCTGTTTTTT	CASSLFHTRLFF
TRBJ2-4	TRBV7-9	NA	15	NA	TGTGCCAGCAGCTCCTCGGGGATCAGGAAAAACATTCAGTACTTC	CASSSSGIRKNIQYF
TRBJ2-3	TRBV5-6	NA	15	NA	TGTGCCAGCAGCTCCTGGGAGGCCAACACAGATACGCAGTATTTT	CASSSWEANTDTQYF
TRBJ2-7	TRBV25-1	NA	14	TRBD1	TGTGCCAGCGCTCGCTTGGGACAGTCCTACGAGCAGTACTTC	CASARLGQSYEQYF
TRBJ1-1	TRBV6-5	few	13	NA	TGTGCCAGCAGTTACGAGGGATTAACTGAAGCTTTCTTT	CASSYEGLTEAFF
TRBJ2-3	TRBV5-8	NA	12	NA	TGCGCCAGCAGCTTAGGAGCAGATACGCAGTATTTT	CASSLGADTQYF
TRBJ2-5	TRBV5-1	NA	15	NA	TGCGCCAGCAGCTTGGACGGGACACCGCAAGAGACCCAGTACTTC	CASSLDGTPQETQYF
TRBJ2-3	TRBV6-4	NA	13	NA	TGTGCCAGCAGTCTCGGGGCCACAGATACGCAGTATTTT	CASSLGATDTQYF
TRBJ2-1	TRBV10-3	NA	15	TRBD1	TGTGCCATCAGTGATCCCGGGACAGGGATGAATGAGCAGTTCTTC	CAISDPGTGMNEQFF
TRBJ2-5	TRBV5-4	NA	12	NA	TGTGCCAGCAGCCCCTACATTGAGGAGCAGTACTTC	CASSPYIEEQYF
TRBJ1-2	TRBV10-3	few	14	NA	TGTGCCATCAGTGAGTCGACGGCTCGGTTTGGCTACACCTTC	CAISESTARFGYTF
TRBJ2-3	TRBV2	NA	18	NA	TGTGCCAGCAGTGAAGGGAAGGGACGTTTGTTTAGCACAGATACGCAGTATTTT	CASSEGKGRLFSTDTQYF
TRBJ2-7	TRBV10-2	NA	15	NA	TGCGCCAGCAGTGAGTACGGGGGCGCCAGGTACGAGCAGTACTTC	CASSEYGGARYEQYF
TRBJ2-7	TRBV2	NA	16	TRBD2	TGTGCCAGCAGAGATCCCGGGGCTAGCGGGAGTTACGAGCAGTACTTC	CASRDPGASGSYEQYF
TRBJ2-7	TRBV28	NA	15	TRBD2	TGTGCCAGCACCCAAAAAGTTAGCGGGAGTTACGAGCAGTACTTC	CASTQKVSGSYEQYF
TRBJ2-7	TRBV11-3	few	13	NA	TGTGCCAGCAGCTTAGAATCTAGAGACGAGCAGTACTTC	CASSLESRDEQYF
TRBJ2-2	TRBV27	many	17	TRBD1	TGTGCCAGCAGTACCTGGGACAGGGGGACGAACACCGGGGAGCTGTTTTTT	CASSTWDRGTNTGELFF
TRBJ2-5	TRBV13	NA	13	NA	TGTGCCAGCAGCTTAGGAGAGAGGGAGACCCAGTACTTC	CASSLGERETQYF
TRBJ2-6	TRBV4-2	few	16	NA	TGTGCCAGCAGCCAAGGGCCGGACTCTGGGGCCAACGTCCTGACTTTC	CASSQGPDSGANVLTF
TRBJ1-3	TRBV19	NA	14	NA	TGTGCCAGCTGCCTCTGGGTCCTTGGAAACACCATATATTTT	CASCLWVLGNTIYF
TRBJ1-6	TRBV19	NA	12	NA	TGTGCCACGGGAGGGAGTGGGTCACCCCTCCACTTT	CATGGSGSPLHF
TRBJ2-1	TRBV11-2	NA	15	NA	TGTGCCAGCAGCTTAGCAGGGTTTAGCGGCAGTCTTGGGTTCTTC	CASSLAGFSGSLGFF
TRBJ2-3	TRBV7-3	NA	16	NA	TGTGCCAGCAGCCCACGTGAGAGAATTAGCACAGATACGCAGTATTTT	CASSPRERISTDTQYF
TRBJ2-7	TRBV4-2	NA	18	NA	TGTGCCAGCAGCCAAGATTTGGCGGGCGATAGATGGGGCTACGAGCAGTACTTC	CASSQDLAGDRWGYEQYF
TRBJ2-7	TRBV5-4	NA	15	TRBD1	TGTGCCAGCAGCACGATGCAGGGGGTAAGCTACGAGCAGTACTTC	CASSTMQGVSYEQYF
TRBJ2-7	TRBV7-5	NA	10	NA	TGTGTCAGAAGCTTGGGACAGCAGTACTTC	CVRSLGQQYF
TRBJ2-7	TRBV18	NA	11	NA	TGTGCCAGCTCACCACACTACGAGCAGTACTTC	CASSPHYEQYF
TRBJ2-1	TRBV5-6	NA	16	TRBD2	TGTGCCAGCAGCTCCCCGGGACTAGTGATTGGAAATGAGCAGTTCTTC	CASSSPGLVIGNEQFF
TRBJ2-7	TRBV6-1	NA	14	NA	TGTGCCAGCAGAACCGGGGCCACAACCTACGAGCAGTACTTC	CASRTGATTYEQYF
TRBJ2-5	TRBV2	NA	13	TRBD2	TGTGCCAGCAGTGTAGCGGGAGAAGAGACCCAGTACTTC	CASSVAGEETQYF
TRBJ2-7	TRBV7-9	NA	19	NA	TGTGCCAGCAGCCCCCTACCCCCCATTTGGAGGAGGGGACCCTACGAGCAGTACTTC	CASSPLPPIWRRGPYEQYF
TRBJ2-5	TRBV7-6	NA	16	TRBD2	TGTGCCAGCAGCTCACGGGGGGGGGCCCCTGCAGAGACCCAGTACTTC	CASSSRGGAPAETQYF
TRBJ2-1	TRBV14	once	16	TRBD2	TGTGCCAGCAGCCACAGACTAGCGGGGGGAAACAATGAGCAGTTCTTC	CASSHRLAGGNNEQFF
TRBJ2-7	TRBV10-3	NA	12	NA	TGTGCCATCGGAGACCCGTTTGGGGAGCAGTACTTC	CAIGDPFGEQYF
TRBJ2-3	TRBV28	few	16	TRBD2	TGTGCCAGCAGTCAAGGACTAGACGAGGGCACAGATACGCAGTATTTT	CASSQGLDEGTDTQYF
TRBJ2-1	TRBV25-1	NA	16	TRBD1	TGTGCCAGCAGTGAAGATGGGACAGGCTCCTACAATGAGCAGTTCTTC	CASSEDGTGSYNEQFF
TRBJ2-3	TRBV4-2	NA	15	NA	TGTGCCAGCAGCCAAGAAGAAGGCCCCACAGATACGCAGTATTTT	CASSQEEGPTDTQYF
TRBJ2-1	TRBV10-3	NA	14	NA	TGTGCCATCAGCGAGACGGACCCCTACAATGAGCAGTTCTTC	CAISETDPYNEQFF
TRBJ1-1	TRBV7-8	once	15	NA	TGTGCCAGCAGCAAAGGAGGGGGTGGGCGCACTGAAGCTTTCTTT	CASSKGGGGRTEAFF
TRBJ2-2	TRBV28	few	15	TRBD1	TGTGCCAGCAGTTCCGGGACAGGGAACACCGGGGAGCTGTTTTTT	CASSSGTGNTGELFF
TRBJ2-7	TRBV28	NA	12	TRBD2	TGTGCCAGCAGCACTAGCGGGAACGAGCAGTACTTC	CASSTSGNEQYF
TRBJ1-2	TRBV9	NA	15	NA	TGTGCCAGCAGCCCCAGGACGGGAGCTAACTATGGCTACACCTTC	CASSPRTGANYGYTF
TRBJ2-7	TRBV5-6	NA	14	NA	TGTGCCAGCAGCTTCCAAAAACCTAACTACGAGCAGTACTTC	CASSFQKPNYEQYF
TRBJ1-1	TRBV27	NA	13	NA	TGTGCCAGCAGCCTAAGGGGACGGGCTGAAGCTTTCTTT	CASSLRGRAEAFF
TRBJ2-1	TRBV27	few	16	NA	TGTGCCAGCAGTTTAGATTGGGGTGGCTCAGTGAATGAGCAGTTCTTC	CASSLDWGGSVNEQFF
TRBJ1-1	TRBV15	few	15	NA	TGTGCCACCAGCAGACTTGGACCGGGGAACACTGAAGCTTTCTTT	CATSRLGPGNTEAFF
TRBJ1-2	TRBV7-9	NA	14	NA	TGTGCCAGCAGCTTAGGACAAAACCACTATGGCTACACCTTC	CASSLGQNHYGYTF
TRBJ2-7	TRBV27	NA	16	TRBD2	TGTGCCAGCAGCCTCATTTTAGCGGGAGGGCACGGCGAGCAGTACTTC	CASSLILAGGHGEQYF
TRBJ2-7	TRBV7-7	few	13	NA	TGTGCCAGCAGCCCCTCCCACTGCTACGAGCAGTACTTC	CASSPSHCYEQYF
TRBJ1-5	TRBV7-2	NA	13	NA	TGTGCCAGCAGCTTAGGAGTAGGCCAGCCCCAGCATTTT	CASSLGVGQPQHF
TRBJ2-7	TRBV4-1	NA	13	NA	TGCGCCAGCAGCCAAGATGGAGGGCACGAGCAGTACTTC	CASSQDGGHEQYF
TRBJ1-1	TRBV30	once	13	NA	TGTGCCTGGAGTTGGCAGCTGAACACTGAAGCTTTCTTT	CAWSWQLNTEAFF
TRBJ1-5	TRBV23-1	few	15	NA	TGCGCCAGCAGTCAATCGGGGGCAGCCCATCAGCCCCAGCATTTT	CASSQSGAAHQPQHF
TRBJ1-1	TRBV11-2	NA	14	NA	TGTGCCAGCAGCTTAGTAGGGTACGGTAGTGAAGCTTTCTTT	CASSLVGYGSEAFF